This T cell receptor (beta chain) was retrieved from a study of shared clonotypes between healthy human individuals. Overall study results and limits: Sharing of clonotypes among donors was expected to vary with sequencing depth.

As to this clone: Its specificity is not known.

There are 12 residues in the CDR3. Germline values: CDR1 MDHEN, CDR2 SYDVKM. The V end was cut by 6 bases, the J end by 8 bases, with 11 bases between. Deep level was the assay's run setting. The genomic DNA of each subset was split evenly across several immunoSEQ plates. It was about 190 ng DNA, about 30,000 T cell genomes, that sorted-subset replicate PCRs used. Sequencing used immunoSEQ multiplex PCR; TCRdb keeps in-frame clones, though not all of them. The sample lists about 2.2 million clones, about 94% seen once, with approximately 1.7% in the top ten. Positively selected for CCR7, the CD45RO-negative cells used as naive CD8 cells excluded terminally differentiated effector memory CD45RA+ cells.

This chain uses TRBV28 with TRBJ2-1, with D perhaps matching TRBD2 (6 bases). What was sequenced was naive CD8+ T cells from PBMCs. The clonotype comes from a man younger than 35 in good health. Some clones in this sample may be carry-over from other donors' samples. This CDR3 is CASSGGPYEQFF. DNA for the CDR3: TGTGCCAGCAGCGGAGGGCCTTATGAGCAGTTCTTC.